The 28 T cell receptor beta chains listed next were all sequenced from one sample in a study of blood T cell repertoires in COVID-19. Profiled with immunoSEQ multiplex PCR; TCRdb holds only in-frame clones, not every one. Here the sample spans some 250,000 clones, approximately 83% being singletons. Sequenced: peripheral blood. The origin of the receptors is a woman aged 25-40 years who had recovered from COVID-19.

The chain recombines TRBV9 with TRBJ2-3; 7 positions agree with TRBD2. The germline CDR1 and CDR2 sequences are SGDLS and YYNGEE. This CDR3 is built from 17 residues. V was clipped by 2 bases and J by 1 base; unmatched bases: 10. This CDR3 reads CASSVAPPGGGTDTQYF. CDR3 sequence (DNA): TGTGCCAGCAGCGTCGCGCCGCCGGGGGGAGGCACAGATACGCAGTATTTT.

The gene calls are TRBV5-6 and TRBJ2-5, with a weak D call TRBD2 (6 bases). The germline V gene encodes CDR1 SGHDT and CDR2 YYEEEE. The V gene lost 4 bases and the J gene lost 5 bases, with 15 bases spanning the gap. The CDR3 contains 14 residues. This chain's CDR3 is CASSQTGASETQYF. CDR3 nucleotides: TGTGCCAGCAGCCAAACGGGAGCCTCGGAGACCCAGTACTTC.

V usage is TRBV3-1 (or the pseudogene TRBV3-2) and J usage is TRBJ2-5; maybe TRBD2 (7 bases). In germline, CDR1 is LGHDT, CDR2 YNNKEL (reference sequence). With 0 bases removed from V and 3 bases from J, the gap between germline ends came to 14 bases. The CDR3 has 16 amino acids. CDR3 amino acids: CASSQERGGDKETQYF. In DNA, the CDR3 is TGTGCCAGCAGCCAAGAGAGGGGGGGGGATAAAGAGACCCAGTACTTC.

V usage is TRBV19 and J usage is TRBJ1-2; 9 positions agree with TRBD1. V lost 7 bases, J lost 14 bases, and 8 bases stayed unmatched. Germline V gene lookup returns CDR1 LNHDA and CDR2 SQIVND (reference sequence). The CDR3 has 11 amino acids. The CDR3 reads CASNGQGSETF. As DNA, the CDR3 is TGTGCCAGTAATGGACAGGGGTCTGAGACCTTC.

The chain has TRBV30 and TRBJ1-1; perhaps TRBD1 as D (5 bases). Deletions cut 4 bases from V and 4 bases from J, with 13 bases between. CDR1 GTSNPN and CDR2 SVGIG come from the germline V gene (reference sequence). There are 13 residues in the CDR3. DNA of the CDR3: TGTGCCTGGATCGGGGGGAGAAGCACTGAAGCTTTCTTT. This gives the protein CAWIGGRSTEAFF.

The rearrangement joins TRBV28 to TRBJ2-3, with TRBD2 matching 10 bases. Germline-derived CDR1 and CDR2 are MDHEN and SYDVKM. The J segment lost 2 bases and the V segment lost 2 bases, leaving 4 bases of the junction unmatched. The CDR3 covers 16 residues. Here the CDR3 reads CASSLLAGASTDTQYF. The CDR3 nucleotides read TGTGCCAGCAGTTTACTAGCGGGGGCCTCCACAGATACGCAGTATTTT.

The J gene is TRBJ2-7, the V gene TRBV6-5; 9 nucleotides align to TRBD1. V was clipped by 4 bases and J by 3 bases; unmatched bases: 7. This CDR3 spans 15 amino acids. The germline gives CDR1 MNHEY, CDR2 SVGAGI. Here the CDR3 reads CASSFRTGEVYEQYF. CDR3 nucleotide sequence: TGTGCCAGCAGTTTCAGGACAGGGGAGGTCTACGAGCAGTACTTC.

The CDR3 loop reads CAWSVGGANTEAFF. The CDR3 nucleotides read TGTGCCTGGAGTGTAGGGGGGGCGAACACTGAAGCTTTCTTT. The rearrangement uses TRBV30 and TRBJ1-1; TRBD1 might be the D (6 bases). Trimming cost V 0 bases and J 1 base, with 9 bases left between them. The CDR3 runs to 14 residues. CDR1 GTSNPN and CDR2 SVGIG come from the germline V gene (reference sequence).

This sequence joins TRBV2 and TRBJ2-5; 7 nucleotides align to TRBD2. The trim removed 7 bases at V and 2 bases at J, leaving 7 bases unmatched. This CDR3 has 14 residues. Germline V gene lookup returns CDR1 SNHLY and CDR2 FYNNEI. The DNA for the CDR3 is TGTGCCAGCAAAGGACTAGAGCAACAAGAGACCCAGTACTTC. Its protein product is CASKGLEQQETQYF.

The chain carries TRBV19 and TRBJ1-6, with 7 bases lining up with TRBD1. Germline CDR1 and CDR2: LNHDA and SQIVND (reference sequence). Unmatched junction bases numbered 4, after V lost 1 base and J lost 7 bases. This CDR3 comprises 15 residues. CDR3 nucleotide sequence: TGTGCCAGTAGTATAGTCCGGGACAGAAATTCACCCCTCCACTTT. It translates to CASSIVRDRNSPLHF.

V and J are TRBV3-1 (or the pseudogene TRBV3-2) and TRBJ2-3; D unclear. Looked up from germline, CDR1 is LGHDT and CDR2 is YNNKEL (reference sequence). Between the trimmed V and J ends, which lost 4 bases and 1 base, there was a span of 9 bases. CDR3 size: 14 residues. CDR3 nucleotide sequence: TGTGCCAGCAGCCCCTCCGGAGGCACAGATACGCAGTATTTT. Translated, it gives CASSPSGGTDTQYF.

The chain recombines TRBV19 with TRBJ2-7; 8 bases line up with TRBD1. The CDR3 consists of 14 residues. With V trimmed by 2 bases and J by 7 bases, 7 bases remained unmatched. CDR1 LNHDA and CDR2 SQIVND come from the germline V gene (reference sequence). CDR3 sequence reads: CASSIQGAFGEQYF. In nucleotides, the CDR3 is TGTGCCAGTAGTATACAGGGGGCCTTCGGGGAGCAGTACTTC.

This clone was seen a handful of times. This chain joins TRBV2 and TRBJ1-4; D is unclear. CDR3 length equals 15 residues. Germline-derived CDR1 and CDR2 are SNHLY and FYNNEI. The ends were cut back, 6 bases at V and 1 base at J, with 12 bases in the middle. The CDR3 nucleotides read TGTGCCAGCAGGACCAACGGGGTAACTAATGAAAAACTGTTTTTT. Its translation is CASRTNGVTNEKLFF.

The chain carries TRBV3-1 (or the pseudogene TRBV3-2) and TRBJ1-3; D perhaps matches TRBD1 (6 bases). The CDR3 covers 16 residues. The V gene lost 0 bases and the J gene lost 2 bases, with 11 bases spanning the gap. Germline values: CDR1 LGHDT, CDR2 YNNKEL (reference sequence). CDR3: CASSQDGGGPGNTIYF. The CDR3 coding sequence is TGTGCCAGCAGCCAAGATGGGGGGGGCCCTGGAAACACCATATATTTT.

DNA of the CDR3: TGTGCCAGCAGCTTTACTTACTCGGGACAACGATATAATTCACCCCTCCACTTT. It is translated as CASSFTYSGQRYNSPLHF. The chain links TRBV5-6 to TRBJ1-6, with D tentatively TRBD1 (6 bases). Trimming removed 2 bases from V and 4 bases from J, with 19 bases in between. This CDR3 spans 18 amino acids. Germline V gives CDR1 SGHDT, CDR2 YYEEEE.

J is TRBJ1-2 and V is TRBV9, with D perhaps matching TRBD1 (6 bases). Trimming took off 4 bases at V and 8 bases at J, with 21 bases between the two ends. The CDR3 loop spans 15 amino acids. Looked up from germline, CDR1 is SGDLS and CDR2 is YYNGEE. As DNA, the CDR3 is TGTGCCAGCAGCACCAGTGCCCAGGGGCATCTGGGCTACACCTTC. Protein: CASSTSAQGHLGYTF.

V is TRBV2 and J is TRBJ2-5, with D hard to call. The CDR3 length is 12 residues. Germline CDR1 and CDR2: SNHLY and FYNNEI. With 5 bases removed from V and 5 bases from J, the gap between germline ends came to 9 bases. DNA of the CDR3: TGTGCCAGCAGTACCACTTCCGAGACCCAGTACTTC. Its translation: CASSTTSETQYF.

This chain joins TRBV6-5 and TRBJ1-6, with TRBD1 identical over 7 bases. This CDR3 is 12 amino acids long. With V trimmed by 7 bases and J by 10 bases, 4 bases remained unmatched. In germline, CDR1 is MNHEY, CDR2 SVGAGI. CDR3 residues: CASKAGGSPLHF. The DNA for the CDR3 is TGTGCCAGCAAAGCAGGGGGATCACCCCTCCACTTT.

The gene calls are TRBV9 and TRBJ2-2, with 9 bases that match TRBD2. The CDR3 contains 15 residues. Per the germline V gene, CDR1 is SGDLS and CDR2 is YYNGEE. V was clipped by 2 bases and J by 7 bases; unmatched bases: 6. The DNA for the CDR3 is TGTGCCAGCAGCGTCGCTAGCGGGGTAGGCGGGGAGCTGTTTTTT. Amino acid sequence: CASSVASGVGGELFF.

A note on this clone: The junction departs from the called germline gene at one end, perhaps through a read error. The gene calls are TRBV27 and TRBJ2-1; 7 positions match TRBD2. Germline V gene lookup returns CDR1 MNHEY and CDR2 SMNVEV (reference sequence). The CDR3 has 14 residues. CDR3 amino acids: CASSYRDYYSEQFF. The CDR3 DNA is TGTGCCAGCAGTTACCGGGACTATTACAGTGAGCAGTTCTTC.

This chain joins TRBV4-2 and TRBJ2-1, with D possibly TRBD2 on 5 matching bases. Trimming cost V 4 bases and J 1 base, with 17 bases left between them. The CDR3 length is 17 residues. From germline, CDR1 is LGHNA and CDR2 YNFKEQ. The CDR3 coding sequence is TGTGCCAGCAGCCCCGGCGAGGGCGTCCCATCCTACAATGAGCAGTTCTTC. It codes for CASSPGEGVPSYNEQFF.

This clone appeared once. The rearrangement links TRBV6-5 to TRBJ1-2; D is perhaps TRBD1 (5 bases). CDR3 length equals 14 residues. Trimming left V 2 bases short and J 4 bases short, with 11 bases between. The germline gives CDR1 MNHEY, CDR2 SVGAGI. Written as DNA, the CDR3 is TGTGCCAGCAGTTACGTTCAGGGTGGCTATGGCTACACCTTC. It translates to CASSYVQGGYGYTF.

The chain recombines TRBV12-3 or TRBV12-4 with TRBJ2-7, with a possible D match to TRBD1 (5 bases). The CDR3 has 11 amino acids. Between the trimmed V and J ends, which lost 3 bases and 6 bases, there was a span of 6 bases. The CDR3 is CASSFRGEQYF. The CDR3 DNA follows: TGTGCCAGCAGTTTTAGGGGCGAGCAGTACTTC.

The chain carries TRBV19 and TRBJ1-5; TRBD1 aligns across 7 bases. V was pared by 8 bases and J by 1 base, with 8 bases of the junction left unmatched. Germline CDR1 and CDR2: LNHDA and SQIVND (reference sequence). The CDR3 runs to 15 residues. CDR3 protein: CASSTQGTSNQPQHF. The DNA for the CDR3 is TGTGCCAGTTCTACACAGGGGACAAGCAATCAGCCCCAGCATTTT.

A single count supports this clone. The chain links TRBV27 to TRBJ1-4, with no clear D. Germline V gene sequence: CDR1 MNHEY, CDR2 SMNVEV (reference sequence). Between the trimmed V and J ends, which lost 5 bases and 6 bases, there was a span of 16 bases. The CDR3 length is 15 residues. The CDR3 protein is CASSTNTVAYEKLFF. Here the CDR3 DNA reads TGTGCCAGCAGTACGAACACCGTGGCCTATGAAAAACTGTTTTTT.

V usage is TRBV6-6 and J usage is TRBJ1-5; D is unresolved. CDR3 length: 15 amino acids. Germline V gene lookup returns CDR1 MNHNY and CDR2 SVGAGI (reference sequence). The germline V and J ends were trimmed by 2 bases and 7 bases, with 15 bases remaining between them. The CDR3 nucleotides are TGTGCCAGCAGTTACGCAGACCGGGAGGGACAGCCCCAGCATTTT. Translated, it gives CASSYADREGQPQHF.

The chain has TRBV11-2 and TRBJ1-4, with D tentatively TRBD1 (5 bases). CDR1 and CDR2 (germline): SGHAT, FQNNGV. This CDR3 has 15 residues. V was clipped by 4 bases and J by 6 bases, with 15 bases between them. CDR3 sequence: CASSSRAGRDEKLFF. As DNA, the CDR3 is TGTGCCAGCAGCTCTCGGGCAGGGAGGGATGAAAAACTGTTTTTT.

This clone was counted a single time. This sequence joins TRBV2 and TRBJ1-4; 12 nucleotides align to TRBD1. The germline gives CDR1 SNHLY, CDR2 FYNNEI. V lost 7 bases, J lost 0 bases, and 9 bases stayed unmatched. CDR3 length: 18 residues. As DNA, the CDR3 is TGTGCCAGCATGCCGGGACAGGGGGCAGATGCAACTAATGAAAAACTGTTTTTT. Its protein product is CASMPGQGADATNEKLFF.